The sequence of this TCR beta chain was determined in a study of beta chain features in type 1 diabetes (dated by TCRdb to the late 2010s). Some background on the complete study: Mean age, gender distribution, total cell number and subset yield were not different between patients and healthy donors. Across all samples, some 99 million sorted cells were examined, and cell number per subset correlated strongly with RNA yield. Regulatory and stem cell-like memory subsets were obtained from only 8 patients and about 8 healthy donors, while naive and central memory subsets were obtained from all 30 or so donors. The study compared the TCRB repertoires of sorted circulating CD4+ T cell subsets in recently diagnosed type 1 diabetes patients with those in matched healthy donors. The study at large found these results: At VDJ recombination sites, patients with type 1 diabetes made fewer insertions and deleted more nucleotides, a pattern implying thymic rearrangement abnormalities. Only small numbers of individuals were included in the HLA sub-analyses, which left unresolved whether HLA type had any influence on TCRB rearrangement. Naive, central memory and regulatory TCRB repertoires appeared to be more alike among patients than among healthy donors. Because cDNA rather than genomic DNA was sequenced, highly expressing activated cells could have been over-represented, although no difference in activation and CD3 levels was found between groups. Type 1 diabetes patients showed a moderate but significant shortening of TCRB CDR3 length in all four CD4+ subsets. Shorter templates might be favored by PCR, yet because patient and control samples were amplified and corrected together, any such skew would affect both groups equally.

A single peripheral blood draw of about 120 mL on average was collected from each donor into heparinised tubes. Naive, central memory, regulatory and stem cell-like memory CD4+ T cells were sorted on a BD FACSAria II using a panel including CD45RO, CCR7, CD25, CD127, CD95 and CD27. Every sorted population had a purity above 95%. PBMCs were separated immediately by Lymphoprep density gradient centrifugation and were stained directly, without being cultured. To minimize batch effects, samples were stained and sorted in pairs, one healthy donor with one patient per experiment. The entire amount of isolated RNA was reverse transcribed using the High Capacity cDNA Reverse Transcription Kit, so the sequenced TCRB transcripts were expressed ones. Deep immunoSEQ sequencing was performed on naive, central memory and regulatory T cell samples, with an average of roughly 3.6 million total reads per sample. Sorted cells were lysed in RLT buffer, and RNA was extracted using DNase-treated RNeasy Micro or Mini kits according to cell number. Each cell subset was processed on its own to prevent cross-contamination, while patient and healthy donor samples were processed together. Using the immunoSEQ multiplex PCR, TCRB sequences were amplified from cDNA into 87-bp fragments spanning the CDR3 region. Amplicons were sequenced on the Illumina HiSeq platform. The paper's data handling went like this. Synthetic template baselines were used to correct PCR bias computationally, reads within Hamming distance 2 were collapsed, and singletons that could not be merged were discarded. By aligning reads against IMGT, V, D and J genes, CDR3 length, and insertions or deletions at six rearrangement sites were assigned. Within each subset, clonotype counts were normalized to sorted cell number, after which true diversity and Gini coefficients were computed with the tcR R package. The overlap coefficient, calculated on TCRB nucleotide sequences, was used to measure repertoire sharing. Out-of-frame TCRB sequences from naive cells were analyzed as a proxy for the pre-selection repertoire. The immuneACCESS repertoire file appears here via TCRdb, limited to in-frame rearrangements. These files lack a portion of the clones; in checked studies, under half of the deficit traces to unresolved V genes, and the cause of the others is not known. For V, J and clone size, that table is used; D and trimming come from the DNA. For this sample the table gives about 660,000 clones, of which more than 12% were detected only once. Approximately 0.043% of the sample goes to the ten largest clones.

This clone has only a few counts. There is no known antigen for this receptor. No base quality values were provided; no much bigger clone lies one nucleotide off. Sequences LGHNA (CDR1) and YSLEER (CDR2) are obtained from the germline V gene. Counted from cysteine to phenylalanine, this CDR3 has 13 amino acids. The DNA shown is the 39-base CDR3, in frame from base 1. V is shortened by 0 bases, J by 4 bases, and the region joining them spans 3 bases. The material sequenced was naive CD4+ T cells from blood. The meaning of the sample's cell subset or site label: true naive CD4+ T cells. This sequence was found in a young man with type 1 diabetes. Recombination linked TRBV4-3 to TRBJ2-2; the D segment cannot be called with confidence. The CDR3 in this case is CASSQEVTGELFF. The nucleotides are TGCGCCAGCAGCCAAGAAGTCACCGGGGAGCTGTTTTTT.